This entry describes one T cell receptor beta chain. This entry comes from a study of siplizumab effects on memory and regulatory T cells. Germline assignment: CDR1 SGHTA and CDR2 FQGNSA. V shed 1 base, J shed 0 bases, and the junction held 5 bases outside the gene matches. The CDR3 consists of 17 residues. The repertoire was sequenced with immunoSEQ multiplex PCR; TCRdb's copy has only in-frame clones and lacks some. The table shows some 52,000 clones, with 95% to 97% occurring only once. Sequencing input: naive CD4+ T cells sorted from blood. This clonotype was sampled from a human donor in good health. The genes are TRBV7-2 and TRBJ2-1; 8 bases map to TRBD2. In DNA form, the CDR3 reads TGTGCCAGCAGCTTAGTGCTAGCGGGCTACTCCTACAATGAGCAGTTCTTC. This translates into CASSLVLAGYSYNEQFF.